A single T cell receptor beta chain is shown here with its context. Germline V CDR1 and CDR2: WSHSY, SAAADI. The V end was cut by 8 bases, the J end by 1 base, with 0 bases between. This CDR3 spans 11 amino acids. Per the authors' pipeline: Without quality scores, immunoSEQ junctional reads could not be filtered like full-length reads. Libraries were prepared by immunoSEQ multiplex PCR; TCRdb keeps only in-frame clonotypes and omits some of them. V and J calls and clone size are as listed in that table; D and trimming were resolved from the DNA. The sample contains 470,000 or so clones, roughly 80% of which appear only once. The data are from a study of shared clonotypes between healthy human individuals.

The chain couples TRBV10-2 to TRBJ2-6; D is unclear. Source material: PBMCs. The clonotype comes from a woman aged 40 to 55 in good health. Some clones in this sample may be carry-over from other donors' samples. The CDR3 loop is CASSGANVLTF. The CDR3 DNA sequence: TGCGCCAGCTCTGGGGCCAACGTCCTGACTTTC.